These 10 T cell receptor beta chains came from one sample sequenced in a study of blood T cell repertoires in COVID-19. Sequenced by immunoSEQ multiplex PCR; TCRdb stores in-frame clones only, minus some. The data contain 150,000 to 200,000 clones, about 83% of them seen just once; the ten biggest clones take up roughly 2.7%. Sequenced input: peripheral blood. Receptor source: a woman at least 80 years old with COVID-19, enrolled during active disease.

This chain links TRBV4-3 with TRBJ1-4, with TRBD1 matching over 9 bases. CDR1 is LGHNA, CDR2 YSLEER, per germline. V gave up 4 bases and J gave up 5 bases; unmatched junction bases: 14. The CDR3 is 18 amino acids. The CDR3 spells CASSLQPHAGTGNEKLFF. CDR3 nucleotides: TGCGCCAGCAGCCTACAACCCCACGCCGGGACAGGGAATGAAAAACTGTTTTTT.

The chain couples TRBV18 to TRBJ1-2; 10 nucleotides agree with TRBD1. Trimming removed 6 bases from V and 8 bases from J; junction bases left unmatched: 12. CDR3 length: 15 residues. The germline gives CDR1 KGHSH, CDR2 LQKENI. The chain's CDR3 is CASSPFLDRGNGYTF. CDR3 bases: TGTGCCAGCTCCCCCTTTTTGGACAGGGGGAACGGCTACACCTTC.

The chain recombines TRBV18 with TRBJ2-7; 14 nucleotides agree with TRBD2. Germline CDR1 reads KGHSH; CDR2 reads LQKENI. V shed 0 bases, J shed 3 bases, and the junction held 4 bases outside the gene matches. This CDR3 region has 17 residues. The CDR3 sequence: CASSPPRGLAGVYEQYF. DNA of the CDR3: TGTGCCAGCTCACCACCGAGGGGACTAGCGGGAGTCTACGAGCAGTACTTC.

The chain couples TRBV2 to TRBJ2-5; D perhaps matches TRBD1 (6 bases). The germline V gene has CDR1 SNHLY and CDR2 FYNNEI. This CDR3 region has 12 residues. The ends were cut back, 8 bases at V and 2 bases at J, with 9 bases in the middle. The CDR3 DNA reads TGTGCCAGCGAACAGGGTCAAGAGACCCAGTACTTC. It specifies CASEQGQETQYF. The entire variable domain, with the rest obtained from reference TRBV2 and TRBJ2-5, is as follows: EPEVTQTPSHQVTQMGQEVILRCVPISNHLYFYWYRQILGQKVEFLVSFYNNEISEKSEIFDDQFSVERPDGSNFTLKIRSTKLEDSAMYFCASEQGQETQYFGPGTRLLVL.

The chain employs TRBV7-6 and TRBJ2-7; weak D call: TRBD1 (7 bases). CDR1 is SGHVS, CDR2 FNYEAQ, per germline. The CDR3 sequence is 16 residues long. Trimming took off 5 bases at V and 1 base at J, with 18 bases between the two ends. CDR3 region: CASSLGHRGGSYEQYF. CDR3 nucleotide sequence: TGTGCCAGCAGCCTAGGGCACAGGGGAGGTTCCTACGAGCAGTACTTC.

The chain links TRBV27 to TRBJ2-7, with TRBD2 identical over 8 bases. Germline-derived CDR1 and CDR2 are MNHEY and SMNVEV (reference sequence). V shed 4 bases and J 6 bases; nucleotides not matched to a gene: 11. The CDR3 runs 15 residues. Here the CDR3 reads CASSSPLAGGSEQYF. The CDR3 DNA follows: TGTGCCAGCAGTTCCCCATTGGCGGGAGGTAGCGAGCAGTACTTC.

The rearrangement links TRBV3-1 (or the pseudogene TRBV3-2) to TRBJ1-4, with 7 bases that match TRBD1. The CDR3 covers 15 residues. The germline V gene has CDR1 LGHDT and CDR2 YNNKEL (reference sequence). With V trimmed by 4 bases and J by 3 bases, 5 bases remained unmatched. CDR3 bases: TGTGCCAGCAGCCGCATGGGGACAGCTAATGAAAAACTGTTTTTT. As protein: CASSRMGTANEKLFF.

This clone was seen once. The chain has TRBV5-5 and TRBJ2-2; 16 bases fit TRBD2. Trimming removed 4 bases from V and 5 bases from J; junction bases left unmatched: 11. This CDR3 has 19 amino acids. The germline gives CDR1 SGHKS, CDR2 YYEKEE (reference sequence). CDR3 nucleotides: TGTGCCAGCAGCAGACCGGGACTAGCGGGGGGGCCACGGACCGGGGAGCTGTTTTTT. It yields the protein CASSRPGLAGGPRTGELFF.

In its sample, this clone was seen a few times. The chain is built from TRBV19 and TRBJ1-4, with D perhaps TRBD1 (5 bases). The CDR3 is made up of 13 amino acids. Germline CDR1 is LNHDA and CDR2 is SQIVND (reference sequence). Trimming removed 11 bases at V and 4 bases at J, with 14 bases between. The CDR3, as DNA: TGTGCCTCGACTCGGGACTTTAATGAAAAACTGTTTTTT. Protein product: CASTRDFNEKLFF.

The chain recombines TRBV27 with TRBJ2-7, with D perhaps matching TRBD1 (6 bases). The CDR3 loop spans 15 amino acids. Germline V CDR1 and CDR2: MNHEY, SMNVEV (reference sequence). The V end lost 8 bases, the J end lost 4 bases, and 21 bases lay between the germline ends. Here the CDR3 DNA reads TGTGCCAGCGGCGTCGGCAGGGGTTACTTTTACGAGCAGTACTTC. This encodes CASGVGRGYFYEQYF.